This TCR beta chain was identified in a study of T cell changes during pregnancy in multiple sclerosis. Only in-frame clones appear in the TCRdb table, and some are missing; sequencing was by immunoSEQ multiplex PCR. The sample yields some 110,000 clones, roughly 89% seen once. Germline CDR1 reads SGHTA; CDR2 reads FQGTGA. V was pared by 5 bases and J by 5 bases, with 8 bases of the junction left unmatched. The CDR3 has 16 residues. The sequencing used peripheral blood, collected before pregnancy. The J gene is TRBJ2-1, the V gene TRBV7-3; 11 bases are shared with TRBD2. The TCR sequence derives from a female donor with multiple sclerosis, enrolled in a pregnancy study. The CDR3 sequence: CASSRIAGGLDNEQFF. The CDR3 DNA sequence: TGTGCCAGCAGCCGAATAGCGGGAGGGCTTGACAATGAGCAGTTCTTC. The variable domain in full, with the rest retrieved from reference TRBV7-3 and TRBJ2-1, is GAGVSQTPSNKVTEKGKYVELRCDPISGHTALYWYRQSLGQGPEFLIYFQGTGAADDSGLPNDRFFAVRPEGSVSTLKIQRTERGDSAVYLCASSRIAGGLDNEQFFGPGTRLTVL.